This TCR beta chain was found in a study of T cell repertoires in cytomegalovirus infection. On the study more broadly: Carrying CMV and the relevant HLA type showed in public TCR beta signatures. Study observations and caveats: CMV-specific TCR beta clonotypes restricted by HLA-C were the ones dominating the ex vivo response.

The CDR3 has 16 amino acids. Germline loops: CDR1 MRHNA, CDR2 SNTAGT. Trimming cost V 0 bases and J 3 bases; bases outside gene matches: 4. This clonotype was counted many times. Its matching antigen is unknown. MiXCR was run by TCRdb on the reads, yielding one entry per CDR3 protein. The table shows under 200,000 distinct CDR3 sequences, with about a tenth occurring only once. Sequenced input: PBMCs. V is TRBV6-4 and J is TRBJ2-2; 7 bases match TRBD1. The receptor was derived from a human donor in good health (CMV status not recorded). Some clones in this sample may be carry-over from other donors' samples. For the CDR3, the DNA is TGTGCCAGCAGTGACTCTTACAGGGGATACACCGGGGAGCTGTTTTTT. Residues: CASSDSYRGYTGELFF.